The rows below give T cell receptor beta chains drawn from one sample of a study of T cell repertoires in cytomegalovirus infection. TCRdb reanalysed the reads using MiXCR and keeps one entry per CDR3 protein. The repertoire holds approximately 1,000,000 distinct CDR3 sequences, with 25% to 40% as singletons. These receptors are not linked to any known antigen. The sample was cultured CD8+ T cells from PBMCs, taken from culture after CMV antigen stimulation. The receptors derive from a human donor in good health (CMV status not recorded). Some clones in this sample may be carry-over from other donors' samples. Each CDR3 is given without its conserved first and last residue. The order of the fields is J gene, D gene, V gene, CDR3 protein. D genes are given only for firm matches.

TRBJ2-3 - TRBV6-5 ASRPEWTLTDTQY
TRBJ1-1 - TRBV12-3/TRBV12-4 ASRDGGYTEAF
TRBJ1-5 - TRBV12-3/TRBV12-4 ASSFSREGYSNQPQH
TRBJ2-5 TRBD2 TRBV28 ASSRGTSKQETQY
TRBJ2-1 TRBD2 TRBV7-9 ASSFPPNDGTTIYNEQF
TRBJ1-4 TRBD1 TRBV19 ASSISHRDRNEKLF
TRBJ2-3 TRBD1 TRBV7-6 ASSRYDRGSDDTQY
TRBJ1-1 - TRBV7-2 ASSPDGRRRAF
TRBJ2-5 TRBD2 TRBV9 ASSPSSGGASYTQY
TRBJ2-3 - TRBV7-8 ASSLARRILATSTDTQY
TRBJ1-2 - TRBV7-9 ASSLGVRYT
TRBJ2-2 - TRBV7-6 ASSFAGSGTGELF
TRBJ1-4 - TRBV7-8 ASSDKSGRNEKLF
TRBJ1-6 TRBD1 TRBV6-5 ASSYWGQNSPLH
TRBJ2-1 TRBD2 TRBV20-1 SASPGASGGARWNEQF
TRBJ1-1 - TRBV4-3 ASSHPKLRGSNTEAF
TRBJ2-1 - TRBV20-1 SATSTGYGSYNEQF